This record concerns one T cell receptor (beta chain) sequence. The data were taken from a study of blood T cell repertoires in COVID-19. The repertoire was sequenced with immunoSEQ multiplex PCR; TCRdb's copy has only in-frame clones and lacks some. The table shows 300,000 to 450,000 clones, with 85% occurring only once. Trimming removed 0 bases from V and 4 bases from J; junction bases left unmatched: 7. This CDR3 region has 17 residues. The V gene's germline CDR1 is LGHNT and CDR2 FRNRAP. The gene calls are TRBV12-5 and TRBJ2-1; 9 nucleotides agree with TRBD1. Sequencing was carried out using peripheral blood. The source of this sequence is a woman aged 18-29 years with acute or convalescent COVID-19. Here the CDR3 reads CASGLVLTGQGYNEQFF. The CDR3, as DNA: TGTGCTAGTGGTTTGGTACTTACGGGACAGGGATACAATGAGCAGTTCTTC.